These T cell receptor beta chains were read from a single sample in a study of T cell changes during pregnancy in multiple sclerosis. The method was immunoSEQ multiplex PCR; TCRdb's version includes in-frame clones alone and lacks a portion of them. This table has 54,000 or so clones, about 94% appearing once. The sample consisted of CD4+ T cells from peripheral blood mononuclear cells, taken before pregnancy. All receptors derive from a female donor with multiple sclerosis, enrolled in a pregnancy study. The CDR3 runs from the conserved cysteine through the conserved F or W. Each record gives: D gene, clone size, V gene, J gene, CDR3 protein, CDR3 DNA. The D gene is left open where the match is weak. Some rows have no size entry. The others give once, few or many, or a class for an expanded clone.

-	-	TRBV28	TRBJ2-5	CASRLSGIGETQYF	TGTGCCAGCCGTTTATCAGGGATCGGAGAGACCCAGTACTTC
TRBD2	-	TRBV18	TRBJ2-1	CASSPTSRREQFF	TGTGCCAGCTCACCGACTAGCCGACGGGAGCAGTTCTTC
-	-	TRBV9	TRBJ1-1	CASSVVGGETEAFF	TGTGCCAGCAGCGTAGTAGGGGGAGAGACTGAAGCTTTCTTT
-	-	TRBV6-1	TRBJ1-1	CASSATVNTEAFF	TGTGCCAGCAGTGCGACAGTGAACACTGAAGCTTTCTTT
TRBD2	-	TRBV19	TRBJ2-7	CASSISGTSLYEQYF	TGTGCCAGTAGTATCAGCGGGACTAGTCTCTACGAGCAGTACTTC
-	-	TRBV5-1	TRBJ1-1	CASTDGVGGEAFF	TGCGCCAGCACCGACGGGGTGGGAGGAGAAGCTTTCTTT
TRBD2	-	TRBV29-1	TRBJ2-1	CSVEESRVVRTSGLHEQFF	TGCAGCGTTGAAGAGTCAAGGGTAGTCAGGACTAGCGGATTGCATGAGCAGTTCTTC
TRBD2	-	TRBV5-1	TRBJ2-1	CASSLSASGIPFF	TGCGCCAGCAGCTTGAGCGCTAGCGGGATACCGTTCTTC
-	-	TRBV18	TRBJ2-1	CASSPLANSYNEQFF	TGTGCCAGCTCACCACTAGCGAACTCCTACAATGAGCAGTTCTTC
-	-	TRBV14	TRBJ2-1	CASSQAESYNEQFF	TGTGCCAGCAGCCAGGCAGAATCCTACAATGAGCAGTTCTTC
-	-	TRBV2	TRBJ2-1	CASSHPRDNEQFF	TGTGCCAGCAGTCACCCCCGGGACAATGAGCAGTTCTTC
-	-	TRBV4-3	TRBJ1-2	CASSQALGGHGYTF	TGCGCCAGCAGCCAAGCCCTCGGGGGGCATGGCTACACCTTC
TRBD2	-	TRBV7-6	TRBJ2-7	CASSVAGGLTHEQYF	TGTGCCAGCAGCGTAGCGGGAGGGCTTACCCACGAGCAGTACTTC
-	-	TRBV18	TRBJ2-7	CASSLGQIDEQYF	TGTGCCAGCTCACTAGGACAGATTGACGAGCAGTACTTC
TRBD2	-	TRBV6-6	TRBJ2-7	CASSATGGGYEQYF	TGTGCCAGCAGCGCAACCGGGGGGGGTTACGAGCAGTACTTC
TRBD2	-	TRBV7-9	TRBJ2-5	CASRGTSGSQETQYF	TGTGCCAGCAGAGGGACTAGCGGGAGCCAAGAGACCCAGTACTTC
TRBD1	-	TRBV5-5	TRBJ1-2	CASSLWGQGGQTGYTF	TGTGCCAGCAGCCTATGGGGACAGGGCGGGCAAACTGGCTACACCTTC
-	-	TRBV30	TRBJ1-3	CAWSVRGGSSGNTIYF	TGTGCCTGGAGTGTACGTGGAGGGAGCTCTGGAAACACCATATATTTT
-	-	TRBV4-3	TRBJ2-5	CASSRRRARGETQYF	TGCGCCAGCAGCCGTCGGCGGGCCCGAGGGGAGACCCAGTACTTC
TRBD1	once	TRBV27	TRBJ1-2	CASSSGDSPYGYTF	TGTGCCAGCAGTTCGGGGGACAGCCCCTATGGCTACACCTTC
-	-	TRBV9	TRBJ2-7	CASSSLGSYEQYF	TGTGCCAGCAGCTCCCTCGGCTCCTACGAGCAGTACTTC
-	-	TRBV19	TRBJ2-1	CASSILGSEEFF	TGTGCCAGTAGTATCCTAGGATCCGAGGAGTTCTTC
-	once	TRBV18	TRBJ1-1	CASSRNSDIIATEAFF	TGTGCCAGCTCACGGAATTCGGACATCATAGCCACTGAAGCTTTCTTT
-	-	TRBV7-9	TRBJ1-1	CASSRVEVREAFF	TGTGCCAGCAGCCGTGTGGAGGTAAGAGAAGCTTTCTTT
-	-	TRBV12-5	TRBJ1-1	CASGLGVNTEAFF	TGTGCTAGTGGTTTAGGGGTGAACACTGAAGCTTTCTTT
TRBD2	-	TRBV4-2	TRBJ2-3	CASSLREREVTDTQYF	TGTGCCAGCAGCCTCCGGGAGCGGGAAGTCACAGATACGCAGTATTTT
-	-	TRBV7-2	TRBJ2-2	CASSLVGVGELFF	TGTGCCAGCAGCTTAGTGGGCGTCGGGGAGCTGTTTTTT
-	-	TRBV29-1	TRBJ2-2	CSVARSTGELFF	TGCAGCGTTGCCAGAAGTACCGGGGAGCTGTTTTTT
-	-	TRBV5-1	TRBJ2-2	CASSLSGRGQGGELFF	TGCGCCAGCAGCTTGAGCGGCAGGGGCCAGGGCGGGGAGCTGTTTTTT
-	-	TRBV15	TRBJ1-1	CATSRDLRTANTEAFF	TGTGCCACCAGCAGAGATCTTAGGACAGCGAACACTGAAGCTTTCTTT
-	-	TRBV11-2	TRBJ2-2	CASSSYLNTGELFF	TGTGCCAGCAGTTCGTATTTGAACACCGGGGAGCTGTTTTTT
-	-	TRBV2	TRBJ2-5	CASSQERGSETQYF	TGTGCCAGCAGTCAAGAAAGGGGTAGTGAGACCCAGTACTTC
TRBD1	-	TRBV7-2	TRBJ1-2	CASSFRDRGKYGYTF	TGTGCCAGCAGCTTCCGGGACAGGGGGAAGTATGGCTACACCTTC
TRBD2	-	TRBV9	TRBJ2-7	CASSVTSELSYEQYF	TGTGCCAGCAGCGTTACTAGCGAACTCTCCTACGAGCAGTACTTC
TRBD1	-	TRBV11-2	TRBJ1-1	CASSLATGGNTEAFF	TGTGCCAGCAGCTTAGCGACAGGGGGGAACACTGAAGCTTTCTTT
TRBD2	-	TRBV16	TRBJ2-7	CASSQSISGSPYEQYF	TGTGCCAGCAGCCAATCGATCAGCGGGAGCCCCTACGAGCAGTACTTC
-	-	TRBV4-3	TRBJ1-6	CASSQEGGGWVGSDNSPLHF	TGCGCCAGCAGCCAAGAAGGGGGTGGGTGGGTCGGTTCCGATAATTCACCCCTCCACTTT
TRBD1	-	TRBV18	TRBJ1-4	CASSPQTGYLEKLFF	TGTGCCAGCTCACCCCAGACAGGGTATCTTGAAAAACTGTTTTTT
-	-	TRBV9	TRBJ1-3	CASSVDTGLGNTIYF	TGTGCCAGCAGCGTAGATACGGGGTTGGGAAACACCATATATTTT
-	-	TRBV6-5	TRBJ2-1	CASSNANEQFF	TGTGCCAGCAGTAACGCGAATGAGCAGTTCTTC
TRBD1	-	TRBV15	TRBJ2-5	CATSRARLPRDRGQETQYF	TGTGCCACCAGCAGAGCCAGGCTACCCCGGGACAGGGGCCAAGAGACCCAGTACTTC
TRBD2	-	TRBV6-6	TRBJ2-1	CASSPGLAGSNEQFF	TGTGCCAGCAGTCCCGGACTAGCGGGGTCCAATGAGCAGTTCTTC
-	-	TRBV9	TRBJ2-3	CASSPRGGTSTDTQYF	TGTGCCAGCAGCCCGAGAGGAGGGACTAGCACAGATACGCAGTATTTT
-	once	TRBV19	TRBJ1-5	CASTNRVNQPQHF	TGTGCCAGTACCAATCGGGTTAATCAGCCCCAGCATTTT
TRBD2	-	TRBV2	TRBJ2-1	CASSTPRRAGLRANEQFF	TGTGCCAGCAGCACCCCACGTAGAGCGGGATTGAGAGCCAATGAGCAGTTCTTC